Below, 19 T cell receptor beta chains from the same sample are listed, as sequenced in a study of cytomegalovirus exposure and HLA in healthy donors. The PCR contained 60 Vbeta and 13 Jbeta primers. Method: immunoSEQ multiplex PCR; TCRdb's copy keeps in-frame clones and lacks some. This table has under 200,000 clones, 80% appearing once. Material: PBMCs. Receptors originate from a human donor in good health.

This sequence joins TRBV29-1 and TRBJ2-5, with 8 nucleotides matching TRBD2. CDR3 length: 14 residues. The germline V gene has CDR1 SQVTM and CDR2 ANQGSEA. Germline trimming cut 7 bases from V and 1 base from J; bases unmatched to any gene: 8. The CDR3 DNA is TGCAGCGACAAACCGGGGGGGGGCCAAGAGACCCAGTACTTC. Translated, it gives CSDKPGGGQETQYF.

The V and J genes are TRBV7-9 and TRBJ2-1; 7 bases match TRBD1. Germline lookup yields CDR1 SEHNR and CDR2 FQNEAQ (reference sequence). With V trimmed by 5 bases and J by 12 bases, 10 bases remained unmatched. This CDR3 comprises 13 residues. The CDR3 spells CASSPVRGLGQFF. The CDR3 DNA reads TGTGCCAGCAGCCCCGTTAGGGGGCTAGGGCAGTTCTTC. Full variable domain (rest looked up from reference TRBV7-9 and TRBJ2-1): DTGVSQNPRHKITKRGQNVTFRCDPISEHNRLYWYRQTLGQGPEFLTYFQNEAQLEKSRLLSDRFSAERPKGSFSTLEIQRTEQGDSAMYLCASSPVRGLGQFFGPGTRLTVL.

This clone has a handful of counts. This chain joins TRBV7-2 and TRBJ1-2, with 9 bases fitting TRBD1. Germline values: CDR1 SGHTA, CDR2 FQGNSA. The length of the CDR3 is 14 residues. V lost 5 bases to trimming and J lost 4 bases; unmatched junction nucleotides: 5. The CDR3 DNA reads TGTGCCAGCAGCATCGGGACAGGGAGCTATGGCTACACCTTC. Its translation is CASSIGTGSYGYTF.

V and J are TRBV5-6 and TRBJ1-3; 7 bases align to TRBD1. Germline assignment: CDR1 SGHDT and CDR2 YYEEEE. This CDR3 region has 14 residues. The ends lost 5 bases at V and 3 bases at J; junction bases unmatched: 5. The CDR3 DNA reads as TGTGCCAGCAGTGCCGACAGGGTTGGAAACACCATATATTTT. This codes for CASSADRVGNTIYF.

The gene calls are TRBV28 and TRBJ2-5, with D hard to call. The CDR3 sequence is 13 residues long. Germline CDR1 MDHEN, CDR2 SYDVKM. This CDR3 reads CGCESASVETQYF. The CDR3 DNA is TGTGGCTGCGAGTCAGCGAGCGTTGAGACCCAGTACTTC.

The table lists this clone with a few counts. The CDR3 here is CASSLALTGSSYNSPLHF. DNA of the CDR3: TGTGCCAGCAGCTTAGCCCTCACAGGGAGCTCCTATAATTCACCCCTCCACTTT. The chain uses TRBV7-6 and TRBJ1-6; TRBD1 is a possible D gene (6 bases). Germline loops: CDR1 SGHVS, CDR2 FNYEAQ. The V end lost 0 bases, the J end lost 0 bases, and 12 bases lay between the germline ends. This CDR3 has 18 residues.

The J gene is TRBJ2-1, the V gene TRBV7-8; D uncertain. The CDR3 totals 12 residues. V lost 5 bases and J 10 bases, leaving 12 bases between the germline ends. Germline CDR1 is SGHVS and CDR2 is FQNEAQ. CDR3 loop: CASSPELTEQFF. The CDR3 DNA reads TGTGCCAGCAGCCCAGAGTTGACAGAGCAGTTCTTC. Full variable domain (outside the CDR3, taken from reference TRBV7-8 and TRBJ2-1): GAGVSQSPRYKVAKRGQDVALRCDPISGHVSLFWYQQALGQGPEFLTYFQNEAQLDKSGLPSDRFFAERPEGSVSTLKIQRTQQEDSAVYLCASSPELTEQFFGPGTRLTVL.

V and J are TRBV5-4 and TRBJ1-3; TRBD1 is a possible D gene (5 bases). Germline lookup yields CDR1 SGHNT and CDR2 YYREEE (reference sequence). The CDR3 consists of 16 residues. Trimming removed 3 bases at V and 0 bases at J, with 13 bases between. Here the CDR3 reads CASSSVGGLSGNTIYF. The DNA for the CDR3 is TGTGCCAGCAGCTCGGTCGGGGGTCTCTCTGGAAACACCATATATTTT.

V usage is TRBV6-6 and J usage is TRBJ1-6, with D hard to call. CDR1 and CDR2 (germline): MNHNY, SVGAGI (reference sequence). The CDR3 runs to 15 residues. Trimming took off 5 bases at V and 6 bases at J, with 14 bases between the two ends. The CDR3 sequence: CASSLDGVLNSPLHF. CDR3 DNA: TGTGCCAGCAGTCTAGACGGAGTCCTTAATTCACCCCTCCACTTT.

The chain joins TRBV4-1 to TRBJ2-2; 8 bases match TRBD2. V was clipped by 4 bases and J by 4 bases; unmatched bases: 5. The CDR3 has 15 amino acids. Germline V CDR1 and CDR2: MGHRA, YSYEKL. CDR3 sequence: CASSPTGGLTGELFF. The CDR3 DNA reads TGCGCCAGCAGCCCCACGGGGGGGCTCACCGGGGAGCTGTTTTTT.

The rearrangement uses TRBV5-6 and TRBJ2-7; a possible D gene is TRBD1 (6 bases). CDR1 is SGHDT, CDR2 YYEEEE, per germline. The germline V and J ends were trimmed by 4 bases and 2 bases, with 16 bases remaining between them. CDR3 size: 15 residues. The DNA for the CDR3 is TGTGCCAGCAGCGAAGGACAGAGGCGCACCTACGAGCAGTACTTC. This translates into CASSEGQRRTYEQYF.

The chain uses TRBV7-8 and TRBJ1-2; tentatively, D is TRBD1 (5 bases). Trimming shortened V by 3 bases and J by 2 bases, and 16 bases separated the two germline ends. Germline V gene sequence: CDR1 SGHVS, CDR2 FQNEAQ. The CDR3 contains 16 residues. In DNA, the CDR3 is TGTGCCAGCAGCTTGCTGGGGTCACAGGCGAACTATGGCTACACCTTC. Amino acids: CASSLLGSQANYGYTF.

The genes are TRBV19 and TRBJ2-7; D gene uncertain. Trimming removed 4 bases from V and 2 bases from J, with 9 bases in between. The CDR3 totals 13 residues. CDR1 is LNHDA, CDR2 SQIVND, per germline (reference sequence). The CDR3 here is CASSRVAAYEQYF. The DNA of the CDR3 is TGTGCCAGTAGTAGGGTAGCAGCCTACGAGCAGTACTTC.

In this sample, this clone turned up a few times. The DNA of the CDR3 is TGTGCCAGCAAGAGACAGGGGTCTGGAAACACCATATATTTT. This codes for CASKRQGSGNTIYF. This chain joins TRBV6-6 and TRBJ1-3; 8 bases are shared with TRBD1. CDR3 length: 14 residues. After removal of 7 bases from V and 1 base from J, the junction contained 3 bases not matched to a gene. Germline V lookup: CDR1 MNHNY, CDR2 SVGAGI (reference sequence).

The rearrangement joins TRBV9 to TRBJ2-7; a weak D match, TRBD2 (5 bases). V was trimmed by 4 bases and J by 0 bases, leaving 14 bases between them. Germline V gene data show CDR1 as SGDLS and CDR2 as YYNGEE. The CDR3 has 15 residues. The CDR3, as DNA: TGTGCCAGCAGCCGAAGGGCGGGTAACTCCTACGAGCAGTACTTC. It codes for CASSRRAGNSYEQYF.

The chain has TRBV2 and TRBJ2-5; no reliable D call. CDR1 SNHLY and CDR2 FYNNEI come from the germline V gene. This CDR3 is 11 amino acids long. Trimming took off 6 bases at V and 5 bases at J, with 7 bases between the two ends. The DNA for the CDR3 is TGTGCCAGCAGACGGTATGAGACCCAGTACTTC. Translating gives CASRRYETQYF.

This clone was counted a single time. One end of the junction does not line up with germline, which may come from a read error. The chain carries TRBV7-7 and TRBJ1-1; maybe TRBD1 (5 bases). CDR1 is SSHAT and CDR2 is FNYEAQ in the germline V gene (reference sequence). This CDR3 has 14 residues. CDR3 nucleotide sequence: TGTGCTAGCAGCTTAGGCAGGGTCCTCACTGAAGCTTTCTTT. It yields the protein CASSLGRVLTEAFF.

This clone was observed once. The rearrangement joins TRBV4-1 to TRBJ2-1; TRBD2 matches at 10 bases. Germline loops: CDR1 MGHRA, CDR2 YSYEKL. V trimming: 3 bases; J trimming: 8 bases; junction bases outside the gene matches: 13. This CDR3 has 17 residues. CDR3: CASSQASTSGPGDEQFF. CDR3 nucleotides: TGCGCCAGCAGCCAGGCCTCGACTAGCGGGCCTGGGGATGAGCAGTTCTTC.

The rearrangement links TRBV4-3 to TRBJ2-3; 7 bases map to TRBD2. Per the germline V gene, CDR1 is LGHNA and CDR2 is YSLEER. V lost 2 bases to trimming and J lost 2 bases; unmatched junction nucleotides: 4. The CDR3 loop spans 15 amino acids. The CDR3 bases are TGCGCCAGCAGCCAACTAGCGGATTCCACAGATACGCAGTATTTT. It codes for CASSQLADSTDTQYF.